The rows below give T cell receptor beta chains drawn from one sample of a study of stem cell transplantation in POMP-related autoinflammatory disease. Here immunoSEQ multiplex PCR was the method, and the copy in TCRdb shows in-frame clones only, minus some. The sample has some 69,000 clones, roughly 90% seen once. Sequencing used CD4+ T cells from PBMCs, obtained after stem cell transplantation. These receptors all stem from a human patient with POMP-related autoinflammation and immune dysregulation (PRAID). Some T cells may be provided by the graft donor. Each CDR3 is given with its conserved first and last residue. D genes are given only for firm matches. The size of a clone is reported for some rows only, either as once, few or many, or as a class for expanded clones.

J gene: TRBJ2-1
V gene: TRBV2
D gene: -
clone size: -
CDR3 DNA: TGTGCCAGCAGTGAAGCGGGCACAGGGTGGGCTGAGCAGTTCTTC
CDR3 protein: CASSEAGTGWAEQFF

J gene: TRBJ1-1
V gene: TRBV19
D gene: -
clone size: -
CDR3 DNA: TGTGCCAGTTCACAGGGACCGGGCCCTGCGAACACTGAAGCTTTCTTT
CDR3 protein: CASSQGPGPANTEAFF

J gene: TRBJ2-3
V gene: TRBV28
D gene: -
clone size: -
CDR3 DNA: TGTGCCAGCAGTTTATCCCAGGGTCCAGATACGCAGTATTTT
CDR3 protein: CASSLSQGPDTQYF

J gene: TRBJ2-3
V gene: TRBV9
D gene: TRBD2
clone size: -
CDR3 DNA: TGTGCCAGCAGCGTACCGAGGCGAGCGGGAGAAGGTACAGATACGCAGTATTTT
CDR3 protein: CASSVPRRAGEGTDTQYF

J gene: TRBJ2-1
V gene: TRBV29-1
D gene: -
clone size: -
CDR3 DNA: TGCAGCGCTCTGACGGGCTCCTACAATGAGCAGTTCTTC
CDR3 protein: CSALTGSYNEQFF

J gene: TRBJ2-7
V gene: TRBV6-5
D gene: TRBD1
clone size: few
CDR3 DNA: TGTGCCAGCAGAGCCGGACAGGGAAGCTCCTACGAGCAGTACTTC
CDR3 protein: CASRAGQGSSYEQYF

J gene: TRBJ1-5
V gene: TRBV6-1
D gene: TRBD1
clone size: -
CDR3 DNA: TGTGCCAGCAGTGAATTGAGGGGGCCTCAGCCCCAGCATTTT
CDR3 protein: CASSELRGPQPQHF

J gene: TRBJ2-7
V gene: TRBV11-2
D gene: TRBD2
clone size: -
CDR3 DNA: TGTGCCAGCAGCTTAGGACTAGCGGGATACGAGCAGTACTTC
CDR3 protein: CASSLGLAGYEQYF

J gene: TRBJ2-3
V gene: TRBV5-1
D gene: -
clone size: -
CDR3 DNA: TGCGCCAGCAGCTTGGGTGGGACTAGCACAGATACGCAGTATTTT
CDR3 protein: CASSLGGTSTDTQYF

J gene: TRBJ2-3
V gene: TRBV28
D gene: -
clone size: -
CDR3 DNA: TGTGCCACCCACCAAGGGGGGCTTCCTCCGTATTTT
CDR3 protein: CATHQGGLPPYF

J gene: TRBJ2-5
V gene: TRBV15
D gene: -
clone size: -
CDR3 DNA: TGTGCCACCAGCAGAGGCGTACAGCCTAACCAAGAGACCCAGTACTTC
CDR3 protein: CATSRGVQPNQETQYF

J gene: TRBJ1-6
V gene: TRBV5-5
D gene: -
clone size: -
CDR3 DNA: TGTGCCAGCAGCTTATTGCCGAGCTCCTATAATTCACCCCTCCACTTT
CDR3 protein: CASSLLPSSYNSPLHF

J gene: TRBJ2-2
V gene: TRBV24-1
D gene: -
clone size: -
CDR3 DNA: TGTGCCACCAGTGACTCCGGGAGAATCACCGGGGAGCTGTTTTTT
CDR3 protein: CATSDSGRITGELFF

J gene: TRBJ2-5
V gene: TRBV12-3/TRBV12-4
D gene: -
clone size: -
CDR3 DNA: TGTGCCAGCAGTTTCCTCCAAGAGACCCAGTACTTC
CDR3 protein: CASSFLQETQYF

J gene: TRBJ1-6
V gene: TRBV10-3
D gene: -
clone size: -
CDR3 DNA: TGTGCCATATCCACGAACAGGTTCACCCTCCACTTT
CDR3 protein: CAISTNRFTLHF

J gene: TRBJ2-2
V gene: TRBV30
D gene: -
clone size: -
CDR3 DNA: TGTGCCTGGAGTGTGTGGGGGGCGCGCAAGACCGGGGAGCTGTTTTTT
CDR3 protein: CAWSVWGARKTGELFF

J gene: TRBJ1-2
V gene: TRBV7-9
D gene: TRBD1
clone size: -
CDR3 DNA: TGTGCCAGCAAACACTGGGACAGGGGGAGCAATGGCTACACCTTC
CDR3 protein: CASKHWDRGSNGYTF

J gene: TRBJ1-5
V gene: TRBV5-8
D gene: -
clone size: -
CDR3 DNA: TGTGCCAGCAGCTTGGTTAGCTTTGGCAATCAGCCCCAGCATTTT
CDR3 protein: CASSLVSFGNQPQHF

J gene: TRBJ2-2
V gene: TRBV12-3/TRBV12-4
D gene: -
clone size: -
CDR3 DNA: TGTGCCAGCAGAATCACAGGGTCCGGGGAGCTGTTTTTT
CDR3 protein: CASRITGSGELFF

J gene: TRBJ1-2
V gene: TRBV19
D gene: TRBD1
clone size: -
CDR3 DNA: TGTGCCAGTAGGGAAAGGACAGGGAACGACTATGGCTACACCTTC
CDR3 protein: CASRERTGNDYGYTF

J gene: TRBJ2-7
V gene: TRBV11-2
D gene: -
clone size: -
CDR3 DNA: TGTGCCAGCAGCTTATCGGGTGCCCACGAGCAGTACTTC
CDR3 protein: CASSLSGAHEQYF

J gene: TRBJ1-4
V gene: TRBV30
D gene: -
clone size: -
CDR3 DNA: TGTGCCTGGAGTGCAGGGTCGGAAAAACTGTTTTTT
CDR3 protein: CAWSAGSEKLFF